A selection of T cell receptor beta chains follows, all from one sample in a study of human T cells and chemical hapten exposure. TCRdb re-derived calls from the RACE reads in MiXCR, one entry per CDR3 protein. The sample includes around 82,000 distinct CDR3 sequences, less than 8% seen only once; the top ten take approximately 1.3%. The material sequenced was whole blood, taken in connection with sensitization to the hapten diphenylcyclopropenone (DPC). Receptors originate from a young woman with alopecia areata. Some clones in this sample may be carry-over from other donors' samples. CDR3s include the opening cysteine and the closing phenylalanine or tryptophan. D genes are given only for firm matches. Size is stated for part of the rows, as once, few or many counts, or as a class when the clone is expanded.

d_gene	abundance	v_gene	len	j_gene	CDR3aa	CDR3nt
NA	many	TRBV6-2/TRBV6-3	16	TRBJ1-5	CASSPYLEGSNQPQHF	TGTGCCAGCAGTCCCTACTTGGAGGGAAGCAATCAGCCCCAGCATTTT
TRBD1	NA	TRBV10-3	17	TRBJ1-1	CAISVEGQGGTRTEAFF	TGTGCCATCAGTGTGGAGGGACAGGGGGGTACGAGGACTGAAGCTTTCTTT
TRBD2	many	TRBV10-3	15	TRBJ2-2	CAIAPTSGSGVELFF	TGTGCCATCGCCCCGACTAGCGGAAGCGGCGTGGAGCTGTTTTTT
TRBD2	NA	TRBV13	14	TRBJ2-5	CASSLVTSGETQYF	TGTGCCAGCAGCTTGGTGACTAGCGGGGAGACCCAGTACTTC
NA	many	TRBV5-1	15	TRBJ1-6	CASSLWTVENSPLHF	TGCGCCAGCAGCTTGTGGACAGTCGAGAATTCACCCCTCCACTTT
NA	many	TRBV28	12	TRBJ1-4	CASSPANEKLFF	TGTGCCAGCAGTCCGGCTAATGAAAAACTGTTTTTT
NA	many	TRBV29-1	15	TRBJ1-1	CSVFSGLLGDTEAFF	TGCAGCGTTTTTTCCGGACTCCTTGGGGACACTGAAGCTTTCTTT
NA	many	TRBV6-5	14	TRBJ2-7	CASSYGLNWDEQYF	TGTGCCAGCAGTTACGGTCTAAACTGGGACGAGCAGTACTTC
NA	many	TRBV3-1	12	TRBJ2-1	CASSQVAHEQFF	TGTGCCAGCAGCCAAGTGGCCCATGAGCAGTTCTTC
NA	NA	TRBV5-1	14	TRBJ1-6	CASTPDGGNSPLHF	TGCGCCAGCACCCCTGACGGAGGGAATTCACCCCTCCACTTT
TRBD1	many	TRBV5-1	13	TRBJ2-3	CASGKQGADTQYF	TGCGCCAGCGGCAAGCAGGGGGCAGATACGCAGTATTTT
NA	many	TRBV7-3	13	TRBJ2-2	CASSLRDTGELFF	TGTGCCAGCAGCTTACGAGACACCGGGGAGCTGTTTTTT
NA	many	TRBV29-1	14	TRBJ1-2	CSVDRGWANYGYTF	TGCAGCGTTGATCGGGGATGGGCTAACTATGGCTACACCTTC
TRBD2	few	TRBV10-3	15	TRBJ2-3	CATGLAGGPVDTQYF	TGTGCCACCGGACTAGCGGGGGGGCCGGTAGATACGCAGTATTTT
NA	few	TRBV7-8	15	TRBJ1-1	CASSLVGLGSNEAFF	TGTGCCAGCAGCTTAGTGGGCCTGGGGAGTAATGAAGCTTTCTTT
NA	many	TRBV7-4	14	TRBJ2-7	CASSYGRTSYEQYF	TGTGCCAGCAGCTACGGACGGACCTCCTACGAGCAGTACTTC
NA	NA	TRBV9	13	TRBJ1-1	CASSALLNTEAFF	TGTGCCAGCAGCGCCTTGTTGAACACTGAAGCTTTCTTT
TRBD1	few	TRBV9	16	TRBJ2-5	CASSAGQVLHQETQYF	TGTGCCAGCAGCGCCGGACAGGTTCTCCACCAAGAGACCCAGTACTTC
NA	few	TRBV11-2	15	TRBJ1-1	CASSLLRGQSSEAFF	TGTGCCAGCAGCTTACTACGGGGTCAAAGCTCTGAAGCTTTCTTT
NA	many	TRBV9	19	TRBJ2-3	CASSVATGGFHGSTDTQYF	TGTGCCAGCAGCGTAGCTACCGGGGGTTTTCATGGCTCGACAGATACGCAGTATTTT
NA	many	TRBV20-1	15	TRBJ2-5	CSAPDGRGYQETQYF	TGCAGTGCCCCTGATGGTAGGGGGTACCAAGAGACCCAGTACTTC
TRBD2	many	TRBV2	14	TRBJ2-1	CASRLAGVYNEQFF	TGTGCCAGTCGACTAGCGGGGGTTTACAATGAGCAGTTCTTC
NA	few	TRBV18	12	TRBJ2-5	CASSPVQETQYF	TGTGCCAGCTCACCTGTCCAAGAGACCCAGTACTTC
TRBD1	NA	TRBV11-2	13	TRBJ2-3	CASSSQGADTQYF	TGTGCCAGCAGTTCACAGGGGGCAGATACGCAGTATTTT
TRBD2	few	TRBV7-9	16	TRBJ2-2	CVSSLQAGGNTGELFF	TGTGTCAGCAGCTTACAAGCGGGGGGTAACACCGGGGAGCTGTTTTTT
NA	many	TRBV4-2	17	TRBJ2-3	CASSQERVGPSTDTQYF	TGTGCCAGCAGCCAAGAAAGGGTGGGACCAAGCACAGATACGCAGTATTTT
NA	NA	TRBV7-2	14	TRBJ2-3	CASSLMGNTDTQYF	TGTGCCAGCAGCTTAATGGGTAACACAGATACGCAGTATTTT
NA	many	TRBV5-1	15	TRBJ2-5	CASSLGQTSQETQYF	TGCGCCAGCAGCTTGGGACAGACATCTCAAGAGACCCAGTACTTC
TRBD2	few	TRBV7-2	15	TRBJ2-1	CASSTSSGGYNEQFF	TGTGCCAGCAGTACCTCTAGCGGGGGCTACAATGAGCAGTTCTTC
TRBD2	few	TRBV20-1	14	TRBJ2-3	CSAPAGGPQDTQYF	TGCAGTGCTCCAGCGGGGGGCCCCCAAGATACGCAGTATTTT
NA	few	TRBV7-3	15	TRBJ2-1	CASSLSGIRGNEQFF	TGTGCCAGCAGCTTATCTGGAATCCGAGGGAATGAGCAGTTCTTC
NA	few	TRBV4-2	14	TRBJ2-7	CASSQPSDGHEQYF	TGTGCCAGCAGCCAACCGTCGGACGGGCACGAGCAGTACTTC
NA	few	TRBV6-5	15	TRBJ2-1	CASSSGQSGSKEQFF	TGTGCCAGCAGTTCCGGACAGTCAGGGTCTAAGGAGCAGTTCTTC
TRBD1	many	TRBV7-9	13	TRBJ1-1	CASSIGQVFEAFF	TGTGCCAGCAGCATCGGACAGGTCTTTGAAGCTTTCTTT
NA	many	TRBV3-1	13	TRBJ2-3	CASSHGSTDTQYF	TGTGCCAGCAGCCATGGCAGTACAGATACGCAGTATTTT
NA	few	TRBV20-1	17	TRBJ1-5	CSARYSRGRADNQPQHF	TGCAGTGCTAGATATTCTAGGGGCAGGGCGGACAATCAGCCCCAGCATTTT
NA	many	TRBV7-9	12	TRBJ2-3	CASSLEAGTQYF	TGTGCCAGCAGCTTAGAGGCCGGTACGCAGTATTTT
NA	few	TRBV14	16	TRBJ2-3	CASSPPRDETTDTQYF	TGTGCCAGCAGCCCGCCCCGGGACGAAACAACAGATACGCAGTATTTT
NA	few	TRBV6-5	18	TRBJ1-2	CASSYGPIGLPMIYGYTF	TGTGCCAGCAGTTACGGTCCGATAGGGCTTCCCATGATCTATGGCTACACCTTC
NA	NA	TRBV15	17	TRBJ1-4	CATSGRRADTTNENLFF	TGTGCCACCAGCGGGCGTAGGGCCGACACAACTAATGAAAACCTGTTTTTT
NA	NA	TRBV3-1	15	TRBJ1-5	CASSQMSTSNQPQHF	TGTGCCAGCAGCCAAATGTCGACTTCTAATCAGCCCCAGCATTTT
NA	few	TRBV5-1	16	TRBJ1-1	CASSRQGIFGNTEAFF	TGCGCCAGCAGCCGCCAGGGGATTTTTGGTAACACTGAAGCTTTCTTT
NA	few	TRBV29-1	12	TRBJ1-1	CSVTQGGTEAFF	TGCAGCGTCACCCAGGGAGGCACTGAAGCTTTCTTT
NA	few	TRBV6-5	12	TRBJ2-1	CASRSSYNEQFF	TGTGCCAGCCGCAGCTCCTACAATGAGCAGTTCTTC